This T cell receptor beta chain was captured by sequencing in a study of shared clonotypes between healthy human individuals. Study in general: In total, the donors were a couple of women and a few men aged 18 to 49.

Study-level points and caveats: Investigators collected only blood, and repertoires in tissues likely differ. An effect of sequencing depth on clonotype sharing among donors was expected.

It was into CD45RA+ naive and CD45RA-negative memory subsets that the CD4+ cells were split. Clones were read by immunoSEQ multiplex PCR, and TCRdb kept only the in-frame ones, dropping some. The sample has over 2 million clones, about nine tenths seen once. This CDR3 contains 13 residues. Looked up from germline, CDR1 is MNHNS and CDR2 is SASEGT. Trimming stripped 7 bases from V and 0 bases from J, with 10 bases between. In regard to this clone: Its antigen is as yet unknown.

Sequenced sample: naive CD4+ T cells from PBMCs. Subset meaning: CD45RA+ positively selected. This receptor was taken from a man aged 18 to 29 in good health. Some clones in this sample may be carry-over from other donors' samples. This rearrangement joins TRBV6-1 to TRBJ2-7; weak D call: TRBD2 (5 bases). The CDR3 DNA reads TGTGCCAGCACGGCGGGTCGCTCCTACGAGCAGTACTTC. Protein product: CASTAGRSYEQYF.